These 24 T cell receptor beta chains were all obtained from the same sample, sequenced in a study of T cells expressing NK-cell markers. Using the 5' RACE reads, TCRdb records one entry per CDR3 protein without DNA. This repertoire comprises about 460,000 distinct CDR3 sequences; its ten largest clones make up 1.4%. Material: blood T cells: a sorted CD56 or NKG2C T cell subset, CD4+ or CD8+ T cells, or bulk PBMC T cells (not recorded which). These receptors all come from a woman in her 50s in good health.

CDR3 protein: CAISGRAGLGGYTF. The chain is built from TRBV10-3 and TRBJ1-2. Germline loops: CDR1 ENHRY, CDR2 SYGVKD. The CDR3 is 14 residues long.

V usage is TRBV5-1 and J usage is TRBJ2-3; checking the TCRdb D call of TRBD2 is not possible without DNA. The CDR3 has 17 residues. Germline lookup yields CDR1 SGHRS and CDR2 YFSETQ. CDR3 protein: CASSSPGLAGETDTQYF.

The chain carries TRBV29-1 and TRBJ1-1; TCRdb's D gene call, TRBD1, goes unchecked for lack of DNA. Germline loops: CDR1 SQVTM, CDR2 ANQGSEA. The CDR3 is made up of 13 amino acids. The CDR3 here is CSVGGRGNTEAFF.

V usage is TRBV11-2 and J usage is TRBJ2-3. CDR1 and CDR2 from the germline V gene are SGHAT and FQNNGV. This CDR3 region has 14 residues. The CDR3 reads CASSPRLARDTQYF.

The V call is TRBV6-1, the J call TRBJ2-7; absent DNA, TCRdb's TRBD1 call cannot be checked. The CDR3 sequence is 13 residues long. Looked up from germline, CDR1 is MNHNS and CDR2 is SASEGT. CDR3 in amino acids: CASSTGGQYEQYF.

The chain couples TRBV25-1 to TRBJ2-7; TCRdb gives TRBD1 as the D gene, but with no DNA this cannot be confirmed. CDR1 and CDR2 (germline): MGHDK, SYGVNS. The CDR3 extends over 11 amino acids. CDR3 loop: CATQQGYEQYF.

This chain connects TRBV5-1 to TRBJ1-1; TCRdb's D call of TRBD1 is untestable without DNA. Germline CDR1 SGHRS, CDR2 YFSETQ. CDR3 length: 14 amino acids. CDR3 sequence reads: CASSTRDISTEAFF.

V is TRBV18 and J is TRBJ2-5. This CDR3 comprises 12 residues. Germline V gene lookup returns CDR1 KGHSH and CDR2 LQKENI. The CDR3: CASNTIGETQYF.

This sequence joins TRBV9 and TRBJ2-7; the D call from TCRdb, TRBD1, cannot be confirmed without DNA. This CDR3 is 15 amino acids long. Germline assignment: CDR1 SGDLS and CDR2 YYNGEE. This CDR3 reads CASSKPGQGRNEQYF.

The chain employs TRBV29-1 and TRBJ2-1; TCRdb gives TRBD2 as the D gene, but with no DNA this cannot be confirmed. This CDR3 is built from 12 residues. From germline, CDR1 is SQVTM and CDR2 ANQGSEA. This CDR3 reads CSVMRGNNEQFF.

The chain carries TRBV7-2 and TRBJ2-5; the D call from TCRdb, TRBD2, cannot be confirmed without DNA. Germline V gene sequence: CDR1 SGHTA, CDR2 FQGNSA. The CDR3 is 16 residues long. The CDR3 protein is CASSHAASGSRKTQYF. Variable domain in full (rest from reference TRBV7-2 and TRBJ2-5): GAGVSQSPSNKVTEKGKDVELRCDPISGHTALYWYRQSLGQGLEFLIYFQGNSAPDKSGLPSDRFSAERTGGSVSTLTIQRTQQEDSAVYLCASSHAASGSRKTQYFGPGTRLLVL.

The chain combines TRBV6-5 with TRBJ2-3; TCRdb calls TRBD2, which cannot be checked without DNA. The CDR3 contains 14 residues. Germline V gene data show CDR1 as MNHEY and CDR2 as SVGAGI. CDR3 amino acids: CASSYGRETDTQYF.

The chain recombines TRBV25-1 with TRBJ1-2; TCRdb outputs TRBD1, but without DNA this stays unchecked. This CDR3 spans 13 amino acids. The germline CDR1 and CDR2 sequences are MGHDK and SYGVNS. This CDR3 reads CASSAGANYGYTF.

The genes are TRBV5-1 and TRBJ2-3; lacking DNA, the TRBD2 call made by TCRdb goes unchecked. CDR3 size: 16 residues. Germline assignment: CDR1 SGHRS and CDR2 YFSETQ. CDR3 region: CASSSTGLAGVGEQYF.

The chain couples TRBV3-1 to TRBJ2-1; as DNA is missing, the TRBD1 call by TCRdb cannot be tested. The CDR3 loop spans 16 amino acids. Germline V gene lookup returns CDR1 LGHDT and CDR2 YNNKEL (reference sequence). CDR3 in amino acids: CASSQEAYGTHNEQFF.

This sequence joins TRBV28 and TRBJ2-2; TCRdb picks TRBD1, but there is no DNA to check that call. Germline V gene sequence: CDR1 MDHEN, CDR2 SYDVKM. The CDR3 extends over 14 amino acids. CDR3 loop: CATKLGGVTGELFF.

The chain couples TRBV15 to TRBJ1-1. CDR1 and CDR2 from the germline V gene are LNHNV and YYDKDF (reference sequence). The CDR3 contains 12 residues. The CDR3 is CATASENTEAFF.

This chain connects TRBV19 to TRBJ2-1. Germline CDR1 and CDR2: LNHDA and SQIVND (reference sequence). This CDR3 spans 11 amino acids. The CDR3: CASSILLEQFF.

The V call is TRBV5-1, the J call TRBJ1-1; the TCRdb D gene call, TRBD1, has no DNA to confirm it. Germline CDR1 and CDR2: SGHRS and YFSETQ. The CDR3 has 15 amino acids. The CDR3: CASRLNYPPDTEAFF.

The chain joins TRBV7-6 to TRBJ2-1; TCRdb's D gene call, TRBD1, goes unchecked for lack of DNA. Germline V gene data show CDR1 as SGHVS and CDR2 as FNYEAQ. The CDR3 contains 14 residues. The CDR3 here is CASSLTRGFNEQFF.

The chain employs TRBV6-2 or TRBV6-3 and TRBJ1-1. The CDR3 has 11 residues. Germline V gene lookup returns CDR1 MNHEY and CDR2 SVGEGT. This chain's CDR3 is CASSYPAKAFF.

V and J are TRBV6-6 and TRBJ2-4; with no DNA, the TCRdb D assignment of TRBD1 cannot be verified. The germline V gene encodes CDR1 MNHNY and CDR2 SVGAGI (reference sequence). This CDR3 is built from 19 residues. The CDR3 spells CASRGTGTSAVSAKNIQYF.

The chain employs TRBV5-1 and TRBJ1-1; there is no DNA to check the TCRdb D call of TRBD1. Germline CDR1 is SGHRS and CDR2 is YFSETQ. The CDR3 loop spans 14 amino acids. This CDR3 is CASSLGGVNTEAFF.

The gene calls are TRBV7-8 and TRBJ2-5; absent DNA, TCRdb's TRBD2 call cannot be checked. From germline, CDR1 is SGHVS and CDR2 FQNEAQ. CDR3 length: 16 residues. The CDR3: CASSLGLGRNAETQYF.